The text below deals with one T cell receptor (beta chain). The antigen it recognizes is unknown. Per-base quality was not reported, and no clone a single base away is much larger than it. This sample was taken from a study of T cell responses to AZD1222 COVID-19 vaccine (dated by TCRdb to about 2021). For context, the study as a whole: AZD1222 recipients given second doses at about 4 weeks or at about 12 weeks were pooled, since spike-specific TCR depth and breadth were not found to differ between the two schedules. A total of just over 230 trial participants underwent TCR sequencing, of whom roughly 210 had received two doses of AZD1222 and about 25 had received two doses of the MenACWY control vaccine. Trial participants were enrolled by age into subgroups of 18-55, 56-69 and 70-plus years, and 148, 28 and 57 TCR-sequenced participants, respectively, were included in these subgroups. Results and caveats for the whole study, not just this receptor: Reportedly, almost half of the unique spike-specific TCRs recognized epitopes lying outside the regions that are mutated in the B.1.351 and B.1.1.7 variants. A significant rise in spike-specific TCR breadth and depth was observed after two AZD1222 doses relative to day 0 and relative to MenACWY recipients. Because no day 14 peak-response samples were available, the repertoires could be characterized only after the peak T cell response. In the small 56-69-year group, the increase in depth fell short of significance, most likely because of low power. Only five or six AZD1222 recipients were SARS-CoV-2 seropositive at baseline, limiting conclusions about previously exposed vaccinees. Participants were mostly white British and included more females than males, and it was suggested by the authors that clonal diversity may have been underestimated. The whole spike protein was spanned by vaccine-associated CD4 TCRs, and dominant responses were seen in regions 160-218 and 743-854.

Read against the paper, the sample's time point label means: baseline before first vaccination. Vaccinee samples came from UK trials COV001 and COV002, including a single-blind randomized controlled phase 2/3 trial of AZD1222 (ChAdOx1 nCoV-19) in healthy adults. Trial participant PBMC samples were collected at day 0 and day 28 after the second dose for TCRbeta chain sequencing. At the junction V is shortened by 4 bases and J by 8 bases, with 11 bases in between. From a lookup of the germline V gene, CDR1 and CDR2 are SQVTM and ANQGSEA. The CDR3 spans 12 residues, from the cysteine through the phenylalanine. Only CDR3 DNA remains: 36 bases, in frame from the first base. The CDR3 regions of human TCRbeta chains were analyzed by immunosequencing. The original methods were these. TCRs in the repertoires were matched against a reference library of SARS-CoV-2-specific TCRs that had been generated with the MIRA antigen-specificity platform. Breadth was defined as the fraction of unique TCRs that were SARS-CoV-2-associated. Depth was defined as the fraction of total T cells that were SARS-CoV-2-associated. Using the MIRA data, every spike-specific TCR was mapped to the spike region that the TCR reacted to and assigned to either a CD4 or a CD8 class. Log10-transformed breadth and depth values were compared by one-way ANOVA with Sidak's multiple comparisons tests. TCRdb took over this immuneACCESS table, retaining in-frame rearrangements with V and J assigned. Such tables are incomplete; in checked studies, under half of the missing clones stem from an unresolved V gene, and the remainder is unexplained. For V, J and clone size, that table is used; D and trimming come from the DNA. The sample table holds around 140,000 clones, of which more than 80% were seen once. The ten largest make up roughly 1.7% of the sample.

This TCR came from an adult in good health. Recombination linked TRBV29-1 to TRBJ1-4; no D gene call is confident. The source was peripheral blood, collected on day 0 of AZD1222 vaccination. The bases read TGCAGCGTTGTAGACGGGAGGGAAAAACTGTTTTTT. This gives the protein CSVVDGREKLFF.